This record looks at one TCR beta chain sequence and its context. Antigen: not known. The data stem from a study of T cells in pancreatic ductal adenocarcinoma. Overall study results and limits: The resected pancreatic cancer cohort was biased toward the minority with early-stage disease. Compared with tumor, blood showed more total productive templates and roughly 8.1-fold more clonotypes. No significant tumor-blood clonality difference; means were about 0.1 and 0.065. Tumors hold more CD45RO+ effector T cells, which may bias toward lower diversity.

V gave up 4 bases and J gave up 13 bases; unmatched junction bases: 11. Germline CDR1 is SGHKS and CDR2 is YYEKEE (reference sequence). This CDR3 region has 13 residues. Surgery without prior neoadjuvant therapy was the treatment of the selected pancreatic ductal adenocarcinoma patients. Using immunoSEQ multiplex PCR, the repertoire was profiled, and TCRdb retains in-frame clones only, with some absent. The table lists thousands of clones, roughly four fifths of them singletons. Sequenced: pancreatic tumor tissue. The chain joins TRBV5-5 to TRBJ2-5; 9 bases are shared with TRBD1. This sequence originates from a human donor with pancreatic ductal adenocarcinoma. The CDR3 sequence is CASSPGTGNGWYF. CDR3 DNA: TGTGCCAGCAGCCCGGGGACAGGGAATGGTTGGTACTTC. Looking up the rest from reference TRBV5-5 and TRBJ2-5 gives the full variable domain: DAGVTQSPTHLIKTRGQQVTLRCSPISGHKSVSWYQQVLGQGPQFIFQYYEKEERGRGNFPDRFSARQFPNYSSELNVNALLLGDSALYLCASSPGTGNGWYFGPGTRLLVL.